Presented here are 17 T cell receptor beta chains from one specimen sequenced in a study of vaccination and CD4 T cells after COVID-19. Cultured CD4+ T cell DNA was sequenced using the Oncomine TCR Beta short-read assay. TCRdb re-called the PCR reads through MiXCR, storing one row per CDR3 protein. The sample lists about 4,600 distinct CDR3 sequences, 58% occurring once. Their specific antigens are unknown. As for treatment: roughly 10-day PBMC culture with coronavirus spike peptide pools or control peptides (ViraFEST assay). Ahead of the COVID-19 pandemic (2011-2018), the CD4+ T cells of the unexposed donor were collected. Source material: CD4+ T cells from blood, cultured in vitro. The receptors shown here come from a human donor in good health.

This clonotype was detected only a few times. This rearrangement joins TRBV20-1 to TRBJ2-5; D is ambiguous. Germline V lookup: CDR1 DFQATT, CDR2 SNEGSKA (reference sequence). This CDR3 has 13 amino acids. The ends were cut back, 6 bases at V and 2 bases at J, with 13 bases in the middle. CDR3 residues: CSASYLRQETQYF. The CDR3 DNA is TGCAGTGCCAGTTATCTCCGGCAAGAGACCCAGTACTTC.

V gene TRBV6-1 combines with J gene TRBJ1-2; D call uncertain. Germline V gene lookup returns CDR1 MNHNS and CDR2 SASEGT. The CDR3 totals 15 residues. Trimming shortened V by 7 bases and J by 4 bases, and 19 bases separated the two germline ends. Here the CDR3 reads CASISPPPGIYGYTF. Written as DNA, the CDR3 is TGTGCCAGCATCTCACCGCCCCCGGGGATCTATGGCTACACCTTC.

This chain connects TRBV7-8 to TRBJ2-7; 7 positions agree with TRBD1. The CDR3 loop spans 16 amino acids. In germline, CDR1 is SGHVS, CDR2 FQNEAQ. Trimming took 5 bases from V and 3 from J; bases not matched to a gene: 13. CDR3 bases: TGTGCCAGCAGCACAAGGGACAGAAAACCTCTCTACGAGCAGTACTTC. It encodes CASSTRDRKPLYEQYF.

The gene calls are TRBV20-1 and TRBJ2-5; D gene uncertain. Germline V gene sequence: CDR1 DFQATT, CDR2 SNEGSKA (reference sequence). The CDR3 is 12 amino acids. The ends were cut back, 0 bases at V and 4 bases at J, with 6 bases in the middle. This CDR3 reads CSAREGIETQYF. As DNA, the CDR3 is TGCAGTGCTAGAGAGGGAATAGAGACCCAGTACTTC.

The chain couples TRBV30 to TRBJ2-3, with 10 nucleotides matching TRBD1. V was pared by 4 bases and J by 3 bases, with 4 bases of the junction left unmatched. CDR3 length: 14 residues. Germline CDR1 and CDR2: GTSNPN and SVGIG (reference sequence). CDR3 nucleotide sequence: TGTGCCTGGACTAGGACAGGGGGAACAGATACGCAGTATTTT. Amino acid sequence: CAWTRTGGTDTQYF.

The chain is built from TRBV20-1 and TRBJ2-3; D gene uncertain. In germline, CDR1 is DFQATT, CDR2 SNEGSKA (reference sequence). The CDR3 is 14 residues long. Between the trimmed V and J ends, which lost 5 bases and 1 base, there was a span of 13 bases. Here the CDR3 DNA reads TGCAGTGCTGTAGGGCCCCGAGGCACAGATACGCAGTATTTT. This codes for CSAVGPRGTDTQYF.

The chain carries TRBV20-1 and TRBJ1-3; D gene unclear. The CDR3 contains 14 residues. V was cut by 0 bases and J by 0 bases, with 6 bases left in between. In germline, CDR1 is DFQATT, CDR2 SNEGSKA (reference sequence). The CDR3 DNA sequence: TGCAGTGCTAGAGATCCGGGCTCTGGAAACACCATATATTTT. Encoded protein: CSARDPGSGNTIYF.

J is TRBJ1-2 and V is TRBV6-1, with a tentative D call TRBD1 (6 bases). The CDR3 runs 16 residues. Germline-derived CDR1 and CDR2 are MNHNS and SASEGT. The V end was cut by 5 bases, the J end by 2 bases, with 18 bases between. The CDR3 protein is CASSRSTGIKNYGYTF. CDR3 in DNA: TGTGCCAGCAGTCGCTCAACAGGGATAAAGAACTATGGCTACACCTTC.

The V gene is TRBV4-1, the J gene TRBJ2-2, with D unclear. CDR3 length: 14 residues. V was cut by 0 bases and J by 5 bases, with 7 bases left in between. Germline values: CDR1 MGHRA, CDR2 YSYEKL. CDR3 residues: CASSQEGITGELFF. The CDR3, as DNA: TGCGCCAGCAGCCAAGAAGGCATAACCGGGGAGCTGTTTTTT.

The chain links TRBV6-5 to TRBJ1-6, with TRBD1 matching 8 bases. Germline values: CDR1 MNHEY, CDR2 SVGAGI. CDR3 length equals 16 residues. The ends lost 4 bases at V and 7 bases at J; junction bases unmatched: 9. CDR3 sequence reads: CASSSQGTGKNSPLHF. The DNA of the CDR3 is TGTGCCAGCAGTTCCCAGGGGACAGGAAAAAATTCACCCCTCCACTTT.

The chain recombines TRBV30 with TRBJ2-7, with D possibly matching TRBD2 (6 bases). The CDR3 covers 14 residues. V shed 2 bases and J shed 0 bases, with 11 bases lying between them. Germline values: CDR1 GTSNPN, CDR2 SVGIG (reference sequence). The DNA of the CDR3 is TGTGCCTGGAGTCCAGGAGGGAGCTCCTACGAGCAGTACTTC. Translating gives CAWSPGGSSYEQYF.

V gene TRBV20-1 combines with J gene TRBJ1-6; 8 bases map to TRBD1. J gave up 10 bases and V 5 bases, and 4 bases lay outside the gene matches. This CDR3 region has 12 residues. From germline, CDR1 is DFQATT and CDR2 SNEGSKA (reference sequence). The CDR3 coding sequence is TGCAGTGCTTCCGGACAGGGATCACCCCTCCACTTT. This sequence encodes CSASGQGSPLHF.

The CDR3, as DNA: TGTGCCAGCAGCTTAGTTTTGGGGTTTGGTACAGATACGCAGTATTTT. Translated, it gives CASSLVLGFGTDTQYF. This chain uses TRBV7-9 with TRBJ2-3; D remains unclear. The CDR3 spans 16 residues. The ends were cut back, 1 base at V and 3 bases at J, with 14 bases in the middle. Germline-derived CDR1 and CDR2 are SEHNR and FQNEAQ (reference sequence).

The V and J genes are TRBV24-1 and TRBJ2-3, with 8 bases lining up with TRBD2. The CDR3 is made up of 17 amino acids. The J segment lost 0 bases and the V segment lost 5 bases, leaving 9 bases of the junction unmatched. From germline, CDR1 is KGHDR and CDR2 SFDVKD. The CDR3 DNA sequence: TGTGCCACCAGTGTCCTGGTAGCGGGGCTAAGCACAGATACGCAGTATTTT. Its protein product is CATSVLVAGLSTDTQYF.

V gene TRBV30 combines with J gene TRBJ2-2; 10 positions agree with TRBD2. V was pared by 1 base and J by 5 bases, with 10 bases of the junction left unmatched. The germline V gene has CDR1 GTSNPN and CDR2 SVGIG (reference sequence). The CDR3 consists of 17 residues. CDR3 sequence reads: CAWSGASGRRGTGELFF. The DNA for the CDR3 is TGTGCCTGGAGTGGGGCTAGCGGGAGACGGGGAACCGGGGAGCTGTTTTTT.

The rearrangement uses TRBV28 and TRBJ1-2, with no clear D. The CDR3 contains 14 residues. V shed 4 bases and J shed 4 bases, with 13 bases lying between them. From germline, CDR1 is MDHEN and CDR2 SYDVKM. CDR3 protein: CASSYGRAAYGYTF. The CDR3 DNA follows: TGTGCCAGCAGTTACGGTCGGGCGGCCTATGGCTACACCTTC.

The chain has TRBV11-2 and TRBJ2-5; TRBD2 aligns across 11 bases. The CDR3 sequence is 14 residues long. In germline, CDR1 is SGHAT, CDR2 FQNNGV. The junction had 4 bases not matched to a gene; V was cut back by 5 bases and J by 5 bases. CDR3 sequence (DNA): TGTGCCAGCAGCGATAGCGGGAGGGCCGAGACCCAGTACTTC. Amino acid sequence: CASSDSGRAETQYF. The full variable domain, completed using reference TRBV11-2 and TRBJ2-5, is EAGVAQSPRYKIIEKRQSVAFWCNPISGHATLYWYQQILGQGPKLLIQFQNNGVVDDSQLPKDRFSAERLKGVDSTLKIQPAKLEDSAVYLCASSDSGRAETQYFGPGTRLLVL.